This TCR beta chain was obtained from a study of control samples from healthy donors and cancer patients. The V end was cut by 0 bases, the J end by 0 bases, with 11 bases between. The germline CDR1 and CDR2 sequences are MNHEY and SVGAGI. This CDR3 is 16 amino acids long. The repertoire was sequenced with immunoSEQ multiplex PCR; TCRdb's copy has only in-frame clones and lacks some. The repertoire has 140,000 or so clones, roughly 94% of them found once; the top ten carry more than 13%. The genes are TRBV6-5 and TRBJ1-2, with no clear D. The TCR sequence derives from a man in his sixties with colorectal cancer. Sequencing was performed on PBMCs. Written as DNA, the CDR3 is TGTGCCAGCAGTTACTCAGGCCAGGTGGCTAACTATGGCTACACCTTC. Amino acids: CASSYSGQVANYGYTF.